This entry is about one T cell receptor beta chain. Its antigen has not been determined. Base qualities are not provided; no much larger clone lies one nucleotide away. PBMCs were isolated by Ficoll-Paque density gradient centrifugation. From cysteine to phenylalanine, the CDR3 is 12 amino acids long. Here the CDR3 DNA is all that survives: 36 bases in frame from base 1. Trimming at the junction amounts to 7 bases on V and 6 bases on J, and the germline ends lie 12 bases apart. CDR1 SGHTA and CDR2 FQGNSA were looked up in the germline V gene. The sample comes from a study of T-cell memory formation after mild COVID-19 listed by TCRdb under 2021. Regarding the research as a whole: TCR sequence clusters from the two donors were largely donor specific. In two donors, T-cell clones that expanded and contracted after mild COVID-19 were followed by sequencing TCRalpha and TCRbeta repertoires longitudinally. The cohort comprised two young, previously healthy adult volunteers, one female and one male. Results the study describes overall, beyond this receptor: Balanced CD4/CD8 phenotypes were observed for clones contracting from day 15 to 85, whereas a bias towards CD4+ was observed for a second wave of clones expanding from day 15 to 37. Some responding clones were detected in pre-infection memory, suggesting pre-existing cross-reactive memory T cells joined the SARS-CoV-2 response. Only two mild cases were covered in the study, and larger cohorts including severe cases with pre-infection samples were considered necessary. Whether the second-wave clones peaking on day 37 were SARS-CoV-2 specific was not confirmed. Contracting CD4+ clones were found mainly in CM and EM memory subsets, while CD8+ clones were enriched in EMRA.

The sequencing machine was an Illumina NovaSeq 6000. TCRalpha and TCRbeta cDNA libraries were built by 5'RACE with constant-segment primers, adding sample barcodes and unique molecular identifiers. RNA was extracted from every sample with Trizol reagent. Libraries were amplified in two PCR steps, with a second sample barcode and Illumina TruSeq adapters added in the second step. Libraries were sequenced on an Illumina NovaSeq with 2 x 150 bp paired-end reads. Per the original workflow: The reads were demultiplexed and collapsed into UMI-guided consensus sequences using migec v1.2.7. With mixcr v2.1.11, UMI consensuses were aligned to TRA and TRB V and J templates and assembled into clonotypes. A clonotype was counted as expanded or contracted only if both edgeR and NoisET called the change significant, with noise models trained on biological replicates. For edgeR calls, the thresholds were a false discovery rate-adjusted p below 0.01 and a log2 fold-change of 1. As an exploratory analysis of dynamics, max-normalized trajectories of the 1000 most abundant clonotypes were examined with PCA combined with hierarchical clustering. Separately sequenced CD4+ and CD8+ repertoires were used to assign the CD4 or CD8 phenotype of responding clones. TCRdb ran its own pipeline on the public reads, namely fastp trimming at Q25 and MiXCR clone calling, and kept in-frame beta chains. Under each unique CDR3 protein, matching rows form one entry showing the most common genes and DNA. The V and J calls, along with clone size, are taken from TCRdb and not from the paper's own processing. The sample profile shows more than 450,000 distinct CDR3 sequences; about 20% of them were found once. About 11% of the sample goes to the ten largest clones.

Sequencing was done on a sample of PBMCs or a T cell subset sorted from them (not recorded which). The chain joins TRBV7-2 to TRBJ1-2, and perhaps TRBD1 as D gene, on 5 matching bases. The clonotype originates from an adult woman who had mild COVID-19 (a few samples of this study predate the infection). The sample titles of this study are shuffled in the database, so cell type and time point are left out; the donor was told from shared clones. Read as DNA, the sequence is TGTGCCAGCACCGCGACAGACCATGGCTACACCTTC. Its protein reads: CASTATDHGYTF.